Each of the 7 T cell receptor beta chains below was sequenced from the same sample in a study of cytomegalovirus exposure and HLA in healthy donors. The primer mix had 60 Vbeta and 13 Jbeta primers. Data came from immunoSEQ multiplex PCR; TCRdb stores just in-frame clones and leaves some out. This sample has tens of thousands of clones; more than 60% occur once, and the top ten carry around 21%. Sequencing used PBMCs. These receptor sequences come from a woman aged 40 to 49 in good health and CMV-seropositive.

This chain joins TRBV19 and TRBJ1-1; D is possibly TRBD1 (6 bases). Germline V gene lookup returns CDR1 LNHDA and CDR2 SQIVND (reference sequence). V lost 6 bases, J lost 0 bases, and 11 bases lay in between. CDR3 length: 14 residues. CDR3 sequence (DNA): TGTGCCAGTAGGGAACAGGGTTTGAACACTGAAGCTTTCTTT. Translated: CASREQGLNTEAFF.

The rearrangement uses TRBV27 and TRBJ2-7, with 7 bases aligning to TRBD1. The germline V gene has CDR1 MNHEY and CDR2 SMNVEV (reference sequence). V lost 1 base, J lost 6 bases, and 9 bases stayed unmatched. The CDR3 has 15 residues. CDR3 sequence (DNA): TGTGCCAGCAGTTTATGGAAGGGGGCGACGGGCGAGCAGTACTTC. Amino acid sequence: CASSLWKGATGEQYF.

The V call is TRBV13, the J call TRBJ1-3, with 7 bases that match TRBD1. The CDR3 loop spans 18 amino acids. The J segment lost 4 bases and the V segment lost 2 bases, leaving 14 bases of the junction unmatched. The V gene's germline CDR1 is PRHDT and CDR2 FYEKMQ (reference sequence). The CDR3: CASSLSPSFRGQGNTIYF. Written as DNA, the CDR3 is TGTGCCAGCAGCTTATCCCCCTCCTTCCGGGGACAGGGAAACACCATATATTTT.

This sequence joins TRBV30 and TRBJ1-6; no clear D. Germline V gives CDR1 GTSNPN, CDR2 SVGIG (reference sequence). The CDR3 loop spans 12 amino acids. The ends were cut back, 2 bases at V and 14 bases at J, with 13 bases in the middle. The CDR3 sequence is CAWSTTRQSLHF. DNA of the CDR3: TGTGCCTGGAGTACTACAAGGCAGTCCCTCCACTTT.

The chain carries TRBV7-2 and TRBJ1-2, with D perhaps TRBD1 (6 bases). The V gene's germline CDR1 is SGHTA and CDR2 FQGNSA. CDR3 length: 13 residues. The V and J ends lost 6 bases and 3 bases respectively, with 11 bases between them. The CDR3 DNA follows: TGTGCCAGCAGTAGACAGGCCGACTATGGCTACACCTTC. Its translation is CASSRQADYGYTF.

In the case of this clone: Other nucleotide sequences in the sample specify the same CDR3. The CDR3 region has the DNA TGTGCCAGTAGCAGAACAGTATCCTACGAGCAGTACTTC. Translated: CASSRTVSYEQYF. This rearrangement joins TRBV19 to TRBJ2-5; D call uncertain. The tail of the sequence fits TRBJ2-7 better, so the J call may be wrong. CDR1 LNHDA and CDR2 SQIVND come from the germline V gene (reference sequence). The CDR3 is made up of 13 amino acids.

The gene calls are TRBV7-2 and TRBJ2-7, with D maybe TRBD2 (6 bases). Germline CDR1 reads SGHTA; CDR2 reads FQGNSA. Deletions cut 5 bases from V and 6 bases from J, with 17 bases between. There are 14 residues in the CDR3. The CDR3 spells CASSPAGTEREQYF. CDR3 DNA: TGTGCCAGCAGCCCCGCCGGGACTGAACGCGAGCAGTACTTC.